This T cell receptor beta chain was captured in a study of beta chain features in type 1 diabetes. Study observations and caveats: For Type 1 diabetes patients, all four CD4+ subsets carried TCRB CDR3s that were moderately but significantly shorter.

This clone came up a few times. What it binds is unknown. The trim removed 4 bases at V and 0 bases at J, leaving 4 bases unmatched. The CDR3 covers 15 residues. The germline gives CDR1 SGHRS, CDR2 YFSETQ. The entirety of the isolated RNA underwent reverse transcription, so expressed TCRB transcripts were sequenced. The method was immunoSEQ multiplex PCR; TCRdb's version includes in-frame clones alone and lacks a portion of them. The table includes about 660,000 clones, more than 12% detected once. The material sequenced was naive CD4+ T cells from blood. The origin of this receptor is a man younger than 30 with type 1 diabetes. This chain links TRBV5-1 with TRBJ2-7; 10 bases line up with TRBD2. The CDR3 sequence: CASSASGSISYEQYF. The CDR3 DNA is TGCGCCAGCAGCGCTAGCGGGAGTATCTCCTACGAGCAGTACTTC.